This TCR beta chain was recorded in a study of T cell responses to AZD1222 COVID-19 vaccine. Study-wide results and caveats: In the spike-specific TCR repertoire, nearly half reportedly target unmutated variant regions. Donors skewed white British and female; clonal diversity was possibly underestimated. Recipients of AZD1222 seropositive at baseline numbered only 5 or 6.

With respect to this clone: The antigen is unknown.

Profiled with immunoSEQ multiplex PCR; TCRdb holds only in-frame clones, not every one. The sample records hundreds of thousands of clones, 90% to 95% being singletons. The CDR3 loop spans 16 amino acids. V was trimmed by 0 bases and J by 2 bases, leaving 14 bases between them. The germline V gene encodes CDR1 LGHNA and CDR2 YNFKEQ. The sequence came from an adult who received the AZD1222 COVID-19 vaccine. This rearrangement joins TRBV4-2 to TRBJ2-7; tentatively, D is TRBD2 (5 bases). The material was peripheral blood, obtained 28 days after the second AZD1222 dose. CDR3 region: CASSQDLGLSPYEQYF. CDR3 coding DNA: TGTGCCAGCAGCCAAGATCTAGGACTCTCCCCCTACGAGCAGTACTTC.